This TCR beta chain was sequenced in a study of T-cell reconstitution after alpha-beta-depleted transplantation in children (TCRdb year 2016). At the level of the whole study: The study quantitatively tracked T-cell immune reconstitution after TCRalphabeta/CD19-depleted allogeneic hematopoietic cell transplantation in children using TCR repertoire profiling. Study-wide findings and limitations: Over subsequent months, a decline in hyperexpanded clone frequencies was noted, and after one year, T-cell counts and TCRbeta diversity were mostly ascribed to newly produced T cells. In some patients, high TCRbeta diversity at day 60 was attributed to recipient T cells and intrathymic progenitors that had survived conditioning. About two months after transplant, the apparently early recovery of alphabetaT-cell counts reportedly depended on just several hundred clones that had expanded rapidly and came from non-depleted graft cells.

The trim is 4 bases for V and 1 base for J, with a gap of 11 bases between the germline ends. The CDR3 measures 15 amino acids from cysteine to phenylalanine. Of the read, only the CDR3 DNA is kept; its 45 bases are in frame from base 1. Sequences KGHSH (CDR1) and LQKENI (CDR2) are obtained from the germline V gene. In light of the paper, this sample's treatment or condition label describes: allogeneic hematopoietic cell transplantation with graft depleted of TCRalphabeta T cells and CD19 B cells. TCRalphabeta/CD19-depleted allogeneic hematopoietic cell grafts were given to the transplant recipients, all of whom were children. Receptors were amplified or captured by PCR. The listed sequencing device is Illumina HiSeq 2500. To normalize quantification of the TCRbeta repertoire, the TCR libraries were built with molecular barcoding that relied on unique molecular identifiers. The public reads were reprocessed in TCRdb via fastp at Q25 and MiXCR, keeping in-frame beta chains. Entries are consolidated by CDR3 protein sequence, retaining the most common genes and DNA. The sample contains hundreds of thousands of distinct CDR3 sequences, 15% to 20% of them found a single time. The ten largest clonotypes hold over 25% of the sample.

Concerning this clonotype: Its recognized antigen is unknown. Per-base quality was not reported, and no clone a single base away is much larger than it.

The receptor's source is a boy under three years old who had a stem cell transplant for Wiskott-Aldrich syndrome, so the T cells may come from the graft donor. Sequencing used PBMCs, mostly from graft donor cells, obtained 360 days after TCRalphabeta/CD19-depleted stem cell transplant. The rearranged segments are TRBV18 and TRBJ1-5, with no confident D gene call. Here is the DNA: TGTGCCAGCTCACAGATTTTCGGGAGCAATCAGCCCCAGCATTTT. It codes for CASSQIFGSNQPQHF.